This TCR beta chain comes out of a study of OX40 agonist ivuxolimab in advanced cancers. Study-wide background: Participants averaged approximately 65 years of age (range roughly 20 to 90) and were approximately 81% male.

Profiled with immunoSEQ multiplex PCR; TCRdb holds only in-frame clones, not every one. The repertoire includes around 37,000 clones, around 90% of them detected once, and over 10% sits in the top ten. Study results and limitations: Some patients who did not respond also had low normalized T-cell clonal expansion.

Autoimmune disease history or systemic immunosuppression led to patients being barred. V lost 4 bases, J lost 0 bases, and 16 bases lay in between. CDR3 size: 18 residues. Details on this clone: Its cognate antigen is unknown.

Here the sequenced sample was CD4+ or CD8+ T cells sorted from blood, taken in a trial of the OX40 agonist ivuxolimab. The TCR originated in an adult with an advanced solid tumor such as melanoma, head and neck, liver or kidney cancer. This chain links TRBV23-1 with TRBJ2-6; D is tentatively TRBD1 or TRBD2 (5 bases each). TRBV23-1 is known as an ORF, though its function is uncertain. The CDR3 DNA follows: TGCGCCAGCAGTCGTAAAGAGGGGCAGAGCTCTGGGGCCAACGTCCTGACTTTC. It is translated as CASSRKEGQSSGANVLTF.